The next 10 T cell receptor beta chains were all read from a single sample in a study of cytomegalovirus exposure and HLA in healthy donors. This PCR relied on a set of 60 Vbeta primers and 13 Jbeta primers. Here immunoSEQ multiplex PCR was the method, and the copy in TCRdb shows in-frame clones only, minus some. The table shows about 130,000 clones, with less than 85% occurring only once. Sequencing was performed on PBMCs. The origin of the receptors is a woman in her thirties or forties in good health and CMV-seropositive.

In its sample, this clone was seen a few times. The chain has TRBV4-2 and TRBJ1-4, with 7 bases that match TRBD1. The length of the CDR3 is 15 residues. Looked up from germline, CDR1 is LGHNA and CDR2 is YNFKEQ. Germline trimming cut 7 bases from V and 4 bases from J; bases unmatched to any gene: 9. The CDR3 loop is CASKSRDRVNEKLFF. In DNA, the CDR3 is TGTGCCAGCAAAAGTAGAGACAGGGTTAATGAAAAACTGTTTTTT.

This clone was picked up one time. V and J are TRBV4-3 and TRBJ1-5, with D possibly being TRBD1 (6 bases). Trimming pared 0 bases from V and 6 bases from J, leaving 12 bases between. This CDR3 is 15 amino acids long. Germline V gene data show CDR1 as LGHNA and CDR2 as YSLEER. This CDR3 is CASSQDTGFGQPQHF. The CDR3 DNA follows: TGCGCCAGCAGCCAAGATACAGGGTTCGGTCAGCCCCAGCATTTT.

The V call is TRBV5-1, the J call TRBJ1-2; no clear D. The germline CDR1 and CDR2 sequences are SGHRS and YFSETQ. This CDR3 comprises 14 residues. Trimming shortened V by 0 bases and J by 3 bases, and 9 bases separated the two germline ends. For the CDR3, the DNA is TGCGCCAGCAGCTTGGCGGTGGGCGACTATGGCTACACCTTC. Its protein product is CASSLAVGDYGYTF.

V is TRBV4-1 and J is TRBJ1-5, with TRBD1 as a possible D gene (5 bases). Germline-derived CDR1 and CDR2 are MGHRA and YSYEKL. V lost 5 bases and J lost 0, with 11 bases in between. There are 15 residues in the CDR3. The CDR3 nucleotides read TGCGCCAGCAGCTGGACAAGACTTAGCAATCAGCCCCAGCATTTT. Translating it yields CASSWTRLSNQPQHF.

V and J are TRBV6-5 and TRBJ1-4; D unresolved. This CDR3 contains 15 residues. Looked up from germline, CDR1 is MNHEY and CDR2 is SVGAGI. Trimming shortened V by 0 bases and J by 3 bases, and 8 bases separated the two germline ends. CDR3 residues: CASSYSVPANEKLFF. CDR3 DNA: TGTGCCAGCAGTTACTCCGTTCCAGCTAATGAAAAACTGTTTTTT.

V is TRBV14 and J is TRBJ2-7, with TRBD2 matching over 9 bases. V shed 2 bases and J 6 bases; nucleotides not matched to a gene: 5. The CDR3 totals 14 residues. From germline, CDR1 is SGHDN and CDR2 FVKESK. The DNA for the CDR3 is TGTGCCAGCAGCCAAAACCTAGCGGGAAGCGAGCAGTACTTC. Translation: CASSQNLAGSEQYF.

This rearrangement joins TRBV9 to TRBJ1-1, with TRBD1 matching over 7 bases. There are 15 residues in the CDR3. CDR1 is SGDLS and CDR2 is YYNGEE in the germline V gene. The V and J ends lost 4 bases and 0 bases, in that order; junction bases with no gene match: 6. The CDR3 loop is CASSPTTGLNTEAFF. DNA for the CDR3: TGTGCCAGCAGCCCTACGACAGGGCTGAACACTGAAGCTTTCTTT.

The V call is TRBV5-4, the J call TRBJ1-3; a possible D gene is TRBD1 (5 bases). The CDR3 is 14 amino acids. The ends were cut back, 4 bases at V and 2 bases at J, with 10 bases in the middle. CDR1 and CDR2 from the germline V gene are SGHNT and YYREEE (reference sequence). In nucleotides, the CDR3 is TGTGCCAGCAGCAGGCAGGGAACTGGAAACACCATATATTTT. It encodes CASSRQGTGNTIYF.

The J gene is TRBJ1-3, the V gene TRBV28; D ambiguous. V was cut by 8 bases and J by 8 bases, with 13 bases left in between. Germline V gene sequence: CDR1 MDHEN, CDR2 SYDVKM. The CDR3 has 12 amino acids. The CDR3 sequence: CASGPRGYTIYF. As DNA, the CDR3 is TGTGCCAGCGGGCCGCGCGGGTACACCATATATTTT.

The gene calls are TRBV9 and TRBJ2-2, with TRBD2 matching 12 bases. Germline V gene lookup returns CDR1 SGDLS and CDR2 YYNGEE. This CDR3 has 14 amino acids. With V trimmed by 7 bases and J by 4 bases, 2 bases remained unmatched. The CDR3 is CASASGRGTGELFF. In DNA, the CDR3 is TGTGCCAGCGCTAGCGGGAGGGGCACCGGGGAGCTGTTTTTT.